This T cell receptor (beta chain) was observed in a study of prognosis after radiotherapy for stage I lung cancer. The germline gives CDR1 MNHEY, CDR2 SVGEGT. Trimming cost V 5 bases and J 4 bases, with 24 bases left between them. The CDR3 sequence is 18 residues long. Amplification of the TCR beta CDR3 (from genomic DNA) was done by two-round multiplex PCR. Primers were specific to each TRBV and TRBJ gene in first-round PCR. A single record per CDR3 protein comes from TCRdb applying MiXCR to the multiplex PCR reads. The sample holds around 26,000 distinct CDR3 sequences, approximately 44% seen once. By proportion, this clonotype is medium-sized.

The sample consisted of PBMCs, taken before or after stereotactic body radiation therapy (not recorded which). The clonotype originates from a donor over 45 with non-small cell lung cancer. The chain carries TRBV6-2 or TRBV6-3 and TRBJ2-1, with D perhaps TRBD2 (5 bases). CDR3 sequence reads: CASSKIRTLRVTYNEQFF. CDR3 sequence (DNA): TGTGCCAGCAGTAAGATTCGAACGTTGCGGGTGACTTACAATGAGCAGTTCTTC.